The 7 T cell receptor beta chains below all came from one sample that was sequenced in a study of blood T cell repertoires in COVID-19. Sequencing used immunoSEQ multiplex PCR; TCRdb keeps in-frame clones, though not all of them. The sample yields about 170,000 clones, 88% seen once. The sample was peripheral blood. Source of these receptors: a man in his forties or fifties who had recovered from COVID-19.

The chain combines TRBV4-3 with TRBJ2-2; D is possibly TRBD2 (6 bases). This CDR3 comprises 16 residues. Trimming cost V 1 base and J 5 bases, with 14 bases left between them. From germline, CDR1 is LGHNA and CDR2 YSLEER. CDR3 nucleotides: TGCGCCAGCAGCCAAGTGCTCGGGGGTTGGACCGGGGAGCTGTTTTTT. The encoded protein is CASSQVLGGWTGELFF.

The chain uses TRBV28 and TRBJ2-7; unclear D gene. The CDR3 totals 12 residues. Germline V CDR1 and CDR2: MDHEN, SYDVKM. V gave up 6 bases and J gave up 2 bases, with 8 bases separating them. The CDR3 spells CASSYSAYEQYF. DNA for the CDR3: TGTGCCAGCAGCTACTCCGCCTACGAGCAGTACTTC.

The chain has TRBV7-2 and TRBJ2-1; D remains ambiguous. CDR3 size: 18 residues. With 0 bases removed from V and 0 bases from J, the gap between germline ends came to 15 bases. Per the germline V gene, CDR1 is SGHTA and CDR2 is FQGNSA. The CDR3 loop reads CASSLAPKTSSSYNEQFF. The CDR3 nucleotides are TGTGCCAGCAGCTTAGCGCCTAAGACTTCTAGCTCCTACAATGAGCAGTTCTTC.

The J gene is TRBJ2-1, the V gene TRBV12-5, with 10 bases fitting TRBD2. J gave up 9 bases and V 2 bases, and 4 bases lay outside the gene matches. The CDR3 has 14 amino acids. Germline V CDR1 and CDR2: LGHNT, FRNRAP. In DNA, the CDR3 is TGTGCTAGTGGTTTGCTAGCGGGAGCTTCTGAGCAGTTCTTC. Translating gives CASGLLAGASEQFF.

V usage is TRBV7-2 and J usage is TRBJ1-1; 8 bases agree with TRBD1. J lost 7 bases, V lost 2 bases, and 6 bases had no gene match. Germline V CDR1 and CDR2: SGHTA, FQGNSA. The CDR3 consists of 14 residues. This chain's CDR3 is CASSLQGAGDEAFF. The DNA of the CDR3 is TGTGCCAGCAGCTTACAGGGGGCTGGGGATGAAGCTTTCTTT. Variable domain in full (rest from reference TRBV7-2 and TRBJ1-1): GAGVSQSPSNKVTEKGKDVELRCDPISGHTALYWYRQSLGQGLEFLIYFQGNSAPDKSGLPSDRFSAERTGGSVSTLTIQRTQQEDSAVYLCASSLQGAGDEAFFGQGTRLTVV.

The V and J genes are TRBV30 and TRBJ1-4; D is possibly TRBD1 (6 bases). CDR1 GTSNPN and CDR2 SVGIG come from the germline V gene (reference sequence). V shed 3 bases and J shed 8 bases, with 22 bases lying between them. There are 16 residues in the CDR3. The CDR3 nucleotides read TGTGCCTGGAGCCCACTCCTACTAGGGACAAAAGAAAAACTGTTTTTT. It translates to CAWSPLLLGTKEKLFF.

This rearrangement joins TRBV7-2 to TRBJ1-4; TRBD1 aligns across 11 bases. This CDR3 is 14 amino acids long. The ends lost 4 bases at V and 8 bases at J; junction bases unmatched: 3. The germline V gene has CDR1 SGHTA and CDR2 FQGNSA. This chain's CDR3 is CASSSWTGGEKLFF. The CDR3 DNA sequence: TGTGCCAGCAGCTCCTGGACAGGGGGCGAAAAACTGTTTTTT.